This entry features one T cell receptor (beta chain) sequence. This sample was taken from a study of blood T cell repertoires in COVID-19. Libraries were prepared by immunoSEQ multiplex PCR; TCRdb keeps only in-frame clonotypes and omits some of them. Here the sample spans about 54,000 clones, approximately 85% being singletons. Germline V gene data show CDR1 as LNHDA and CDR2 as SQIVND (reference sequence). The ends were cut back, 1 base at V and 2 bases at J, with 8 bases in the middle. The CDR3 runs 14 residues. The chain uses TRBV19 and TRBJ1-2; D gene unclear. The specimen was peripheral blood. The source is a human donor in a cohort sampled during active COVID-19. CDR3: CASSIGSNNYGYTF. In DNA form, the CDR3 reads TGTGCCAGTAGTATAGGCAGTAACAACTATGGCTACACCTTC. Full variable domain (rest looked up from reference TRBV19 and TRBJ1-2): DGGITQSPKYLFRKEGQNVTLSCEQNLNHDAMYWYRQDPGQGLRLIYYSQIVNDFQKGDIAEGYSVSREKKESFPLTVTSAQKNPTAFYLCASSIGSNNYGYTFGSGTRLTVV.